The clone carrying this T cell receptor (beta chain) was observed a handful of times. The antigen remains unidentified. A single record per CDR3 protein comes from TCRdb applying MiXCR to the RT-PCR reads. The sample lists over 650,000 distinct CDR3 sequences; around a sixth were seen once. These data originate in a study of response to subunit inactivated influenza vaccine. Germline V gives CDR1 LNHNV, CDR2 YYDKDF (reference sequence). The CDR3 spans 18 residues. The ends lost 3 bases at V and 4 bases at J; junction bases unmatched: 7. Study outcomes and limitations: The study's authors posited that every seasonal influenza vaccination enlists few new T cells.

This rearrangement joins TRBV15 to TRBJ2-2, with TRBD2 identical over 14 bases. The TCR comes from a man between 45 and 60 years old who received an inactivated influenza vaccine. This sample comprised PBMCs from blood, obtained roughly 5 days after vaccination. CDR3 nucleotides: TGTGCCACCAGCAGGACTAGCGGGAGGGCCGTGGGCACCGGGGAGCTGTTTTTT. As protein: CATSRTSGRAVGTGELFF.